This T cell receptor (beta chain) was identified in a study of blood T cell repertoires in COVID-19. About the study: Sites in the United States, Italy and Spain provided acute and convalescent COVID-19 samples. From T cells, B-cell-depleted T cells, or PBMCs came the material, which was cDNA or gDNA.

V lost 8 bases to trimming and J lost 10 bases, with 21 bases between them. The CDR3 is 15 residues long. The germline V gene has CDR1 MNHEY and CDR2 SVGAGI. The authors' processing: By means of reference gene primer amplification, nucleated cell counts were estimated. Clones were read by immunoSEQ multiplex PCR, and TCRdb kept only the in-frame ones, dropping some. That table furnishes V, J and clone size, whereas the DNA furnished D and trimming. The sample lists roughly 69,000 clones; approximately 80% were seen once. The origin of this receptor is a man between 50 and 59 years old with COVID-19, enrolled during active disease. The rearrangement joins TRBV6-5 to TRBJ1-6; D is undetermined. The specimen was peripheral blood. The CDR3 is CASGPPGSHISPLHF. In DNA, the CDR3 is TGTGCCAGCGGTCCTCCGGGGTCTCACATATCACCCCTCCACTTT.